A single sample gave rise to the 8 T cell receptor beta chains below, sequenced in a study of shared clonotypes between healthy human individuals. Measured with immunoSEQ multiplex PCR; TCRdb has only the in-frame clones, and not every one. The sample lists 2 million to 2.5 million clones, 95% occurring once. Sequenced input: naive CD4+ T cells sorted from blood. The subset denotes: CD45RA+ positively selected. The origin of the receptors is a man younger than 35 in good health.

V gene TRBV5-1 combines with J gene TRBJ2-3; tentative D call: TRBD2 (6 bases). With 7 bases removed from V and 0 bases from J, the gap between germline ends came to 15 bases. The CDR3 runs to 15 residues. Germline CDR1 reads SGHRS; CDR2 reads YFSETQ. The CDR3 bases are TGCGCCAGCGTAGGAGTGGCGGGAAGCACAGATACGCAGTATTTT. It yields the protein CASVGVAGSTDTQYF.

This chain links TRBV2 with TRBJ2-2, with D unresolved. Trimming removed 4 bases at V and 7 bases at J, with 10 bases between. This CDR3 has 13 amino acids. Germline lookup yields CDR1 SNHLY and CDR2 FYNNEI. CDR3 sequence: CASSAQGGGELFF. In DNA form, the CDR3 reads TGTGCCAGCAGTGCCCAAGGCGGCGGGGAGCTGTTTTTT.

CDR3 nucleotides: TGTGCCATCAGTGAGTCGCGGGGGCGCCAGGGGAGCAATCAGCCCCAGCATTTT. This gives the protein CAISESRGRQGSNQPQHF. This chain uses TRBV10-3 with TRBJ1-5; D perhaps matches TRBD1 (6 bases). This CDR3 has 18 amino acids. Germline V gene data show CDR1 as ENHRY and CDR2 as SYGVKD. Deletions cut 0 bases from V and 1 base from J, with 16 bases between.

Turning to this clone: This sample includes further DNA sequences coding for the same CDR3. The chain recombines TRBV5-1 with TRBJ2-5; the match to TRBD2 covers 16 bases. The CDR3 sequence is 16 residues long. CDR1 and CDR2 from the germline V gene are SGHRS and YFSETQ. The V segment lost 4 bases and the J segment 2 bases; nucleotides outside the gene matches: 2. This CDR3 reads CASSEGLAGGQETQYF. The DNA for the CDR3 is TGCGCCAGCAGCGAGGGACTAGCGGGAGGGCAAGAGACCCAGTACTTC.

The chain has TRBV5-1 and TRBJ1-2; D is possibly TRBD1 (6 bases). Germline-derived CDR1 and CDR2 are SGHRS and YFSETQ. V dropped 0 bases and J dropped 7 bases, with 10 bases sitting between them. This CDR3 spans 13 amino acids. The CDR3 DNA reads TGCGCCAGCAGCTTGGACAGGGTCGCTGGCTACACCTTC. This gives the protein CASSLDRVAGYTF.

The V gene is TRBV11-2, the J gene TRBJ1-2; 10 bases map to TRBD1. V trimming: 5 bases; J trimming: 2 bases; junction bases outside the gene matches: 11. CDR3 length equals 17 residues. Germline V gene data show CDR1 as SGHAT and CDR2 as FQNNGV. The CDR3 coding sequence is TGTGCCAGCAGCCTCGCCGGGGGACAGGGGCGGAACTATGGCTACACCTTC. Encoded protein: CASSLAGGQGRNYGYTF.

This chain uses TRBV11-2 with TRBJ1-1; D is unclear. The CDR3 runs 14 residues. Germline-derived CDR1 and CDR2 are SGHAT and FQNNGV. Trimming cost V 2 bases and J 1 base, with 8 bases left between them. CDR3 nucleotides: TGTGCCAGCAGCTTACAGGTGAAGAACACTGAAGCTTTCTTT. Translation: CASSLQVKNTEAFF.

The CDR3 sequence is CASSFVSPGLAATGELFF. The DNA for the CDR3 is TGTGCCAGCAGCTTCGTGTCCCCGGGACTAGCAGCCACCGGGGAGCTGTTTTTT. The V gene is TRBV11-2, the J gene TRBJ2-2, with TRBD2 matching over 9 bases. V lost 3 bases, J lost 4 bases, and 12 bases stayed unmatched. This CDR3 has 18 amino acids. Germline values: CDR1 SGHAT, CDR2 FQNNGV.